This paragraph reports one TCR beta chain. In its sample, this clone was seen once. This receptor's antigen is unknown. No much larger clone is present one base from it, and per-base qualities are unavailable. Patients with a history of autoimmune disease or receiving systemic immunosuppression were excluded from the trial. Peripheral blood for TCR sequencing was collected from all dose cohorts at baseline, on cycle 4 day 1, and on cycle 7 day 1. The samples were taken from a phase I, first-in-human, multicenter, open-label dose-escalation trial of ivuxolimab. The trial enrolled adults with locally advanced or metastatic head and neck squamous cell, hepatocellular, melanoma or renal cell carcinoma. Before TCR sequencing, CD4+ T cells and CD8+ T cells were sorted from peripheral blood as separate populations. From V the trimming removes 5 bases and from J it removes 10 bases, while the gene matches leave 7 bases of the junction unaccounted for. Taken from the germline V gene, the CDR1 and CDR2 loops are MNHEY and SVGAGI. From its cysteine to its phenylalanine, the CDR3 spans 13 amino acids. The retained sequence is limited to the CDR3, 39 bases, with the frame set at the first base.

This specimen comes from a study of OX40 agonist ivuxolimab in advanced cancers. About the full investigation: Ivuxolimab was an agonistic, fully human IgG2 monoclonal antibody directed against OX40 (CD134), a costimulatory receptor. Intravenous ivuxolimab was administered to patients every 2 weeks at six dose levels: 0.01, 0.1, 0.3, 1.5, 3 and 10 mg/kg. Of the 52 patients in dose escalation, some 19 had hepatocellular carcinoma, about 15 had melanoma, 9 had renal cell carcinoma and 9 had head and neck cancer. In the dose-escalation cohort, 82.7% of patients were male, and the mean age was about 55 years, with a range of 23 to 79. Patients were allowed to have had prior anti-PD-1, anti-PD-L1 or anti-CTLA-4 therapy, and 40% of the dose-escalation patients had previously received checkpoint inhibitors. Partial responses occurred in three dose-escalation patients: two with cutaneous melanoma and one with hepatocellular carcinoma. The purpose of peripheral TCRbeta sequencing was to test whether ivuxolimab changed TCR sequence diversity and led to clonal T-cell expansion. The paper reports the monotherapy dose-escalation portion (N of about 50 patients) of the phase I ivuxolimab trial. Results and caveats for the whole study, not just this receptor: On average, CD8+ T cells showed more expanded clones than CD4+ T cells after ivuxolimab. Low levels of normalized T-cell clonal expansion were also seen in some patients who did not respond. In partial responders in the 0.1-3.0 mg/kg groups, normalized peripheral clonal expansion was found to be among the lowest, especially among CD8+ T cells. The antigen specificity of the clonally expanded peripheral T cells was not determined. At doses from 0.1 to 3.0 mg/kg, clonal expansion was seen in both CD4+ and CD8+ blood T cells between baseline and week 6.

Genomic DNA was isolated from the sorted cells so that the TCRbeta CDR3 region could be sequenced. TCRbeta CDR3 regions were sequenced using the immunoSEQ Assay. The immuneACCESS repertoire file appears here via TCRdb, limited to in-frame rearrangements. These files lack a portion of the clones; in checked studies, under half of the deficit traces to unresolved V genes, and the cause of the others is not known. This sample is represented by about 20,000 clones; 80% to 90% of them were singletons. Around 25% of the sample goes to the ten largest clones. This sample comprised CD4+ or CD8+ T cells sorted from blood, obtained in a trial of the OX40 agonist ivuxolimab. The rearranged chain carries TRBV6-5 and TRBJ2-1; 8 bases in between match TRBD2. The TCR comes from an adult with an advanced solid tumor such as melanoma, head and neck, liver or kidney cancer. The CDR3 here reads CASSGGGPREQFF. Here is the DNA: TGTGCCAGCAGTGGCGGGGGGCCTAGGGAGCAGTTCTTC.